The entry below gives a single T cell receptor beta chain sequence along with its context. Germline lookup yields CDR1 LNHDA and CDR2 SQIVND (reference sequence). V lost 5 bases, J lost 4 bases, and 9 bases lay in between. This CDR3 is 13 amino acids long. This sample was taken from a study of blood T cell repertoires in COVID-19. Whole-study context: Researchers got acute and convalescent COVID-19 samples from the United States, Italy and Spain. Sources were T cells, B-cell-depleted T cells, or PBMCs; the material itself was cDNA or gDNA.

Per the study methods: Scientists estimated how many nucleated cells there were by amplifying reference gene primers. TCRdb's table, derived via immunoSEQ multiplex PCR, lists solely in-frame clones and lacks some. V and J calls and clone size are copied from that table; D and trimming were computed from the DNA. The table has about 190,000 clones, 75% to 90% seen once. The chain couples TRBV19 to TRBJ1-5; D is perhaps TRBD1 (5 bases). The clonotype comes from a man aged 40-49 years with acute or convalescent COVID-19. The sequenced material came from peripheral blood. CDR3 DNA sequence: TGTGCCAGTAGTGCCGACAGAAATCAGCCCCAGCATTTT. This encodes CASSADRNQPQHF. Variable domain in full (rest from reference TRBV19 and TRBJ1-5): DGGITQSPKYLFRKEGQNVTLSCEQNLNHDAMYWYRQDPGQGLRLIYYSQIVNDFQKGDIAEGYSVSREKKESFPLTVTSAQKNPTAFYLCASSADRNQPQHFGDGTRLSIL.